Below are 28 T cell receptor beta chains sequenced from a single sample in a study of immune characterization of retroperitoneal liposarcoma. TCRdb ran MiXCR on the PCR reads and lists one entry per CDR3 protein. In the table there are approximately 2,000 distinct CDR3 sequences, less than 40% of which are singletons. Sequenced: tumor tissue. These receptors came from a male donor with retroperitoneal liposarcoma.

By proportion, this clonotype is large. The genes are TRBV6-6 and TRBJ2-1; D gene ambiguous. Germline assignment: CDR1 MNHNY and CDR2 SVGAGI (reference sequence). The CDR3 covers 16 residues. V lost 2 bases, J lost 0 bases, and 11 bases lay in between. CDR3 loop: CASSYLSISSYNEQFF. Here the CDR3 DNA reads TGTGCCAGCAGTTACCTCAGCATAAGCTCCTACAATGAGCAGTTCTTC.

CDR3 sequence (DNA): TGTGCCAGCAGCTCAGACTTTGGGCTCAATGAGCAGTTCTTC. Residues: CASSSDFGLNEQFF. The V gene is TRBV7-6, the J gene TRBJ2-1; unclear D gene. Deletions cut 4 bases from V and 6 bases from J, with 13 bases between. Germline V CDR1 and CDR2: SGHVS, FNYEAQ. The CDR3 has 14 amino acids.

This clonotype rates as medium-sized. The CDR3 DNA reads as TGTGCCAGCAGCCCAGAACAGCCCCCCTCTTCTGGCTACACCTTC. Protein sequence: CASSPEQPPSSGYTF. J is TRBJ1-2 and V is TRBV7-2; D is uncertain. V was pared by 5 bases and J by 7 bases, with 20 bases between. CDR1 and CDR2 (germline): SGHTA, FQGNSA. This CDR3 region has 15 residues.

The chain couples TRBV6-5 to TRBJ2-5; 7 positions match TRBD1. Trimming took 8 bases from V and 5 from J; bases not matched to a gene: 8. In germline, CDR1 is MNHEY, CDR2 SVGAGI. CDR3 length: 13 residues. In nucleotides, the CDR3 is TGTGCCAGCTCGCGAGGGGGCTGGGAGACCCAGTACTTC. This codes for CASSRGGWETQYF.

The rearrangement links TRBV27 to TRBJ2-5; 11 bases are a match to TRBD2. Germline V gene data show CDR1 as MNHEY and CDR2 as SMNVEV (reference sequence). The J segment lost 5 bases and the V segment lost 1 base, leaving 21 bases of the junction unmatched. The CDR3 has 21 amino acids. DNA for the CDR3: TGTGCCAGCAGTTTATTGCCCCCGCGATCTATAGCGGGAGGGCCGGGGGAGACCCAGTACTTC. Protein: CASSLLPPRSIAGGPGETQYF.

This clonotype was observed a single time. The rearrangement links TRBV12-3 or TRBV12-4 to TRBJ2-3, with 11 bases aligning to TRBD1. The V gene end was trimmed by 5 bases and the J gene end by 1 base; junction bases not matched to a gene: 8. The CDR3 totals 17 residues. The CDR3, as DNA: TGTGCCAGCAGTCTAGGACAGGGGGCAGGTGGCACAGATACGCAGTATTTT. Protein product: CASSLGQGAGGTDTQYF.

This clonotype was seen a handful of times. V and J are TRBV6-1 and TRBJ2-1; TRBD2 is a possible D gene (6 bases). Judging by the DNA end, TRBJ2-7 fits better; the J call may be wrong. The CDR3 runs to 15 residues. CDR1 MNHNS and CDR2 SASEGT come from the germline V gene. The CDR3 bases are TGTGCCAGCAGTGAAATGGCGGAGGGGCCCTACGAGCAGTACTTC. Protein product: CASSEMAEGPYEQYF.

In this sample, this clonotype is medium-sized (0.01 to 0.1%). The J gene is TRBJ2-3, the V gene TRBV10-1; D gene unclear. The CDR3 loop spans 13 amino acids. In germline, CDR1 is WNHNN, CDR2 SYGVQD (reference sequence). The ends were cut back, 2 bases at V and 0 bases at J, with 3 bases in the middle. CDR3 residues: CASSETSTDTQYF. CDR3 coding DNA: TGCGCCAGCAGTGAGACTAGCACAGATACGCAGTATTTT.

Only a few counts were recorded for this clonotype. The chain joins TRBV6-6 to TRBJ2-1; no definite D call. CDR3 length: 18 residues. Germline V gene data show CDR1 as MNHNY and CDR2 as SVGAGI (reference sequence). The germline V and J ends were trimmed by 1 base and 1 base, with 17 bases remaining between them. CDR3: CASSYYADLPGSYNEQFF. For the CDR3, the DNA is TGTGCCAGCAGTTACTACGCTGACCTCCCCGGGTCCTACAATGAGCAGTTCTTC.

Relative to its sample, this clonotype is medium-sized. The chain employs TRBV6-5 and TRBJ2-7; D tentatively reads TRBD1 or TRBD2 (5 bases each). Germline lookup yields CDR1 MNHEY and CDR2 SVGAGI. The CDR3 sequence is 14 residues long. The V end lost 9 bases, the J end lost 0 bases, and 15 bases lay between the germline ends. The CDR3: CASSGTDSSYEQYF. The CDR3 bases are TGTGCCAGTTCGGGGACCGATAGCTCCTACGAGCAGTACTTC.

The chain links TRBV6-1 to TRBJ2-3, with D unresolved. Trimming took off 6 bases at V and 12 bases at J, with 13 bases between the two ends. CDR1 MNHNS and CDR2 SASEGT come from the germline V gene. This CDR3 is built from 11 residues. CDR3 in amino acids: CASSQGRTQYF. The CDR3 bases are TGTGCCAGCAGCCAAGGACGGACCCAGTATTTT.

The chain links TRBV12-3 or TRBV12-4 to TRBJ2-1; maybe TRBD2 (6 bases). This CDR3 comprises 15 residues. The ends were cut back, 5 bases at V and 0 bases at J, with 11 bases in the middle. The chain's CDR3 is CASSPNSGSYNEQFF. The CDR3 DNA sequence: TGTGCCAGCAGTCCTAATAGCGGCTCCTACAATGAGCAGTTCTTC.

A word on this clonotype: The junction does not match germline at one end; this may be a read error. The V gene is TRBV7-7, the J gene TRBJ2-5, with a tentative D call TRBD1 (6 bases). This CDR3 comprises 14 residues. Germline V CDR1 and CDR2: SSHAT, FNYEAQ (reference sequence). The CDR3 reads CASSLGTGLETQYF. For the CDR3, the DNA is TGTGCTAGCAGCTTAGGAACAGGGCTCGAGACCCAGTACTTC.

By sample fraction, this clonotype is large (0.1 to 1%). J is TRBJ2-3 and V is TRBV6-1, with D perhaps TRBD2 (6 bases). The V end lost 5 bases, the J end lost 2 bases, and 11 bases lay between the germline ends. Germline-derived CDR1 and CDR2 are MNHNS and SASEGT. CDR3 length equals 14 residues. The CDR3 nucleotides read TGTGCCAGCAGTAGACTAGTCCACACAGATACGCAGTATTTT. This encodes CASSRLVHTDTQYF.

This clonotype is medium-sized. CDR3 sequence reads: CASTRQGPYNEQFF. The CDR3 nucleotides are TGTGCCAGCACCCGACAGGGACCCTACAATGAGCAGTTCTTC. The chain joins TRBV6-1 to TRBJ2-1; 7 bases match TRBD1. The CDR3 is 14 amino acids. Germline V gene data show CDR1 as MNHNS and CDR2 as SASEGT. V dropped 7 bases and J dropped 2; count of bases not matched to a gene: 5.

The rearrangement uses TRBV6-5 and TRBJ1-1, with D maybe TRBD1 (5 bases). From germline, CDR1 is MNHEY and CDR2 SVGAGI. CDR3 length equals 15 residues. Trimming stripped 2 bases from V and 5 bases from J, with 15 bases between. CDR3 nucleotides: TGTGCCAGCAGTTACATGCAGGGAAGCGGGACTGAAGCTTTCTTT. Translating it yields CASSYMQGSGTEAFF.

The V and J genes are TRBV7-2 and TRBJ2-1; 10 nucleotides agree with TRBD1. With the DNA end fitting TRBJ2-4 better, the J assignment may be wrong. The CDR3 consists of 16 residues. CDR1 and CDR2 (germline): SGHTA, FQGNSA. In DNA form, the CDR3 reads TGTGCCAGCAGCTTAAGTTCGGGACAGGGGAAAAACATTCAGTACTTC. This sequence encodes CASSLSSGQGKNIQYF.

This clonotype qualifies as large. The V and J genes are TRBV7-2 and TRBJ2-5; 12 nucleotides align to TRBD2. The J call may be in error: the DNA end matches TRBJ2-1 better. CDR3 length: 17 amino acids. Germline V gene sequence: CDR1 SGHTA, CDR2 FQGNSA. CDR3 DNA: TGTGCCAGCAGCTTATATCCTAGCGGGAGGGCCGCCAACGAGCAGTTCTTC. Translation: CASSLYPSGRAANEQFF.

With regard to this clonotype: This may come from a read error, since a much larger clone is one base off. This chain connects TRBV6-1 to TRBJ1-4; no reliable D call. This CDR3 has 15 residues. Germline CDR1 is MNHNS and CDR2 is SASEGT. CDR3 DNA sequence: TGTGTCAGCGCGGAACCACGACCGCTTAATGAAAAACTGTTTTTT. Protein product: CVSAEPRPLNEKLFF.

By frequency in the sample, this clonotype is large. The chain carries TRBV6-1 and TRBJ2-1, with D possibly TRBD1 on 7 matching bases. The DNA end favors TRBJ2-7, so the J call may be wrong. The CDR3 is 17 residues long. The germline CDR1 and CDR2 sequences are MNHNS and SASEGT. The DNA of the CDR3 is TGTGCCAGCAGTGAAGGAGCAGGGGGGAGCTCCTACAATGAGCAGTACTTC. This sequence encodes CASSEGAGGSSYNEQYF.

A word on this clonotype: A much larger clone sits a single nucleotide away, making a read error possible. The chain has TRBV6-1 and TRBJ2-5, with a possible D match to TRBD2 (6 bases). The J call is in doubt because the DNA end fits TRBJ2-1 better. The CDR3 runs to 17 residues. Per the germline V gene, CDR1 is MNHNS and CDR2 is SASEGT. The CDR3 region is CASSLDGGALSQETQFF. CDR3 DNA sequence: TGTGCCAGCAGTCTGGATGGAGGGGCCCTCTCCCAAGAGACCCAGTTCTTC.

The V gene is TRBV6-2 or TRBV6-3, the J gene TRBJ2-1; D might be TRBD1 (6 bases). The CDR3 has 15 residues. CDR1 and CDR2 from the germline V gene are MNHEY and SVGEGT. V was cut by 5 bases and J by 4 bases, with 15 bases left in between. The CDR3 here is CASSLDRPIYNEQFF. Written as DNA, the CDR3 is TGTGCCAGCAGTCTGGACAGACCGATTTACAATGAGCAGTTCTTC.

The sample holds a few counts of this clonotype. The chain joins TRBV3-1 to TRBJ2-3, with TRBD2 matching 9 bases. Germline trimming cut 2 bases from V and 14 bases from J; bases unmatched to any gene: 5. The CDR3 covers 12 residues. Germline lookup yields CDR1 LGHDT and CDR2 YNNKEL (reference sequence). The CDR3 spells CASSQIAGAPYF. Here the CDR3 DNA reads TGTGCCAGCAGCCAAATAGCGGGAGCACCGTATTTT.

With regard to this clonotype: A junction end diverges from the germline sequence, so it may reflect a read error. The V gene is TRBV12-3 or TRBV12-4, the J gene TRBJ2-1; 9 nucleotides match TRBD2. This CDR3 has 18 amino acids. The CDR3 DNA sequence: TGTGCCAGCAGGGGGACTAGCTTCATTACGAGCTCCTACAATGAGCAGCTCTTC. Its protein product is CASRGTSFITSSYNEQLF.

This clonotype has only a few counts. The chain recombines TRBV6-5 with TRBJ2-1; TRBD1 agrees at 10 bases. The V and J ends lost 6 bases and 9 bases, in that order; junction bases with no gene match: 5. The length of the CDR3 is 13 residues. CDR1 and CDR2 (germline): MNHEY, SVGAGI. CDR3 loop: CASRWDRGSEQFF. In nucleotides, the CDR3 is TGTGCCAGCAGGTGGGACAGGGGAAGTGAGCAGTTCTTC.

The DNA of the CDR3 is TGTGCCAGCAGTTTATACGGGACTAGCCTAGCCAAAAACATTCAGTACTTC. Encoded protein: CASSLYGTSLAKNIQYF. The V and J genes are TRBV27 and TRBJ2-4; 9 nucleotides agree with TRBD2. Looked up from germline, CDR1 is MNHEY and CDR2 is SMNVEV (reference sequence). The CDR3 sequence is 17 residues long. After removal of 1 base from V and 0 bases from J, the junction contained 4 bases not matched to a gene.

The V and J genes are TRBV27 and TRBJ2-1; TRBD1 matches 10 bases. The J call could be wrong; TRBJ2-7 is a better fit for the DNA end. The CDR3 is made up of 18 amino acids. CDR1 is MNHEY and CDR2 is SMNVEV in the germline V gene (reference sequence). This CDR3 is CASSIRPDGQGVSYEQYF. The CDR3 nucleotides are TGTGCCAGCAGTATCCGGCCCGATGGACAGGGGGTTTCCTACGAGCAGTACTTC.

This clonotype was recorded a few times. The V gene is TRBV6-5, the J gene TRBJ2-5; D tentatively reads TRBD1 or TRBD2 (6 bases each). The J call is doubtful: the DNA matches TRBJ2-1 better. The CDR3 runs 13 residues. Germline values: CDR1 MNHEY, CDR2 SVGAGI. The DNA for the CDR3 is TGTGCCAGCAGTTACGGGGGCCGGGAGACCCAGTTCTTC. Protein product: CASSYGGRETQFF.